The clone carrying this TCR beta chain was recorded a few times. The data originate from a study of shared T cell receptors in the human thymus. Profiling relied on immunoSEQ multiplex PCR, and the TCRdb table lists in-frame clones only, not all of them. Of hundreds of thousands of clones listed, around 87% were seen once; the top ten hold 0.0094%. In addition, the sample was reused for a study of human thymus T cells. Turning to that study: It was from resections taken during corrective heart surgery that the thymus tissue came. Both thymic and peripheral blood repertoires showed apparently biased V and J usage. The related literature has documented a marked overlap of thymic repertoires among unrelated individuals.

Material: thymocytes. The receptor's source is a boy under two years old with a congenital heart defect.

The CDR3 is CASSSNPGQSYEQYF. DNA for the CDR3: TGTGCCAGCAGCTCAAACCCGGGACAGTCCTACGAGCAGTACTTC. The chain has TRBV5-4 and TRBJ2-7; 7 bases line up with TRBD1. CDR3 length equals 15 residues. V gave up 3 bases and J gave up 1 base; unmatched junction bases: 7. Germline loops: CDR1 SGHNT, CDR2 YYREEE (reference sequence).